The 23 T cell receptor beta chains reported below all come from one sample, sequenced in a study of blood T cell repertoires in COVID-19. Data came from immunoSEQ multiplex PCR; TCRdb stores just in-frame clones and leaves some out. The table records 90,000 to 120,000 clones, approximately 80% of them present only once. Sequenced material: peripheral blood. The receptors originated from an older woman with acute or convalescent COVID-19.

This clone showed up just a few times. The chain uses TRBV6-1 and TRBJ2-7, with TRBD2 matching over 9 bases. Germline assignment: CDR1 MNHNS and CDR2 SASEGT. CDR3 length: 15 amino acids. After removal of 2 bases from V and 7 bases from J, the junction contained 9 bases not matched to a gene. Here the CDR3 reads CASSELSGSSGEQYF. The CDR3 coding sequence is TGTGCCAGCAGTGAACTTAGCGGGAGCTCTGGGGAGCAGTACTTC.

The rearrangement uses TRBV19 and TRBJ1-4, with a tentative D call TRBD1 (5 bases). The V end lost 5 bases, the J end lost 6 bases, and 16 bases lay between the germline ends. CDR1 LNHDA and CDR2 SQIVND come from the germline V gene (reference sequence). There are 15 residues in the CDR3. The CDR3 nucleotides are TGTGCCAGTAGTCCCCCCGGGGGAGGAGATGAAAAACTGTTTTTT. This sequence encodes CASSPPGGGDEKLFF.

The chain has TRBV5-1 and TRBJ2-5; D unclear. The V and J ends lost 0 bases and 2 bases respectively, with 8 bases between them. The germline CDR1 and CDR2 sequences are SGHRS and YFSETQ. This CDR3 comprises 14 residues. This chain's CDR3 is CASSLGQIQETQYF. The CDR3 DNA sequence: TGCGCCAGCAGCTTGGGTCAGATTCAAGAGACCCAGTACTTC.

The chain couples TRBV19 to TRBJ2-2; 16 bases align to TRBD2. CDR1 and CDR2 from the germline V gene are LNHDA and SQIVND (reference sequence). V gave up 7 bases and J gave up 4 bases; unmatched junction bases: 12. The CDR3 runs to 19 residues. DNA for the CDR3: TGTGCCAGTAATACTCAGGGACTAGCGGGGGGGCGAGCCACCGGGGAGCTGTTTTTT. Its protein is CASNTQGLAGGRATGELFF.

The rearrangement joins TRBV9 to TRBJ1-4, with 7 positions matching TRBD1. The CDR3 loop spans 13 amino acids. Germline values: CDR1 SGDLS, CDR2 YYNGEE. V shed 8 bases and J 5 bases; nucleotides not matched to a gene: 6. The CDR3 spells CARDRDQNEKLFF. For the CDR3, the DNA is TGTGCCAGAGACAGGGACCAAAATGAAAAACTGTTTTTT.

This clone was seen more than once but under ten times. The chain carries TRBV27 and TRBJ2-3; D is undetermined. Trimming removed 2 bases at V and 1 base at J, with 16 bases between. Germline V CDR1 and CDR2: MNHEY, SMNVEV (reference sequence). The CDR3 runs to 17 residues. The CDR3 reads CASSLVPCQSRTDTQYF. CDR3 nucleotides: TGTGCCAGCAGTTTAGTTCCGTGTCAGTCGCGCACAGATACGCAGTATTTT.

The V gene is TRBV28, the J gene TRBJ1-2, with D possibly being TRBD1 (5 bases). This CDR3 region has 13 residues. Germline CDR1 MDHEN, CDR2 SYDVKM. The V end lost 3 bases, the J end lost 8 bases, and 13 bases lay between the germline ends. This CDR3 is CASSLLGVGGYTF. DNA of the CDR3: TGTGCCAGCAGTTTGTTAGGGGTCGGAGGCTACACCTTC.

The rearrangement uses TRBV2 and TRBJ1-1, with TRBD1 as a possible D gene (6 bases). Trimming stripped 6 bases from V and 2 bases from J, with 25 bases between. The germline gives CDR1 SNHLY, CDR2 FYNNEI. This CDR3 is built from 18 residues. Here the CDR3 DNA reads TGTGCCAGCAGGGGCCTACTAAAAGGACAGTCGGACAACACTGAAGCTTTCTTT. The encoded protein is CASRGLLKGQSDNTEAFF.

V usage is TRBV3-1 (or the pseudogene TRBV3-2) and J usage is TRBJ2-7; D gene uncertain. The CDR3 loop spans 12 amino acids. The V end was cut by 3 bases, the J end by 0 bases, with 3 bases between. The germline V gene encodes CDR1 LGHDT and CDR2 YNNKEL (reference sequence). DNA for the CDR3: TGTGCCAGCAGCCATCGCTCCTACGAGCAGTACGTC. It codes for CASSHRSYEQYV.

The count of this clone is one. The chain couples TRBV24-1 to TRBJ2-1; 9 nucleotides agree with TRBD2. J was trimmed by 4 bases and V by 6 bases; bases with no gene match: 3. The CDR3 length is 14 residues. Germline assignment: CDR1 KGHDR and CDR2 SFDVKD. DNA of the CDR3: TGTGCCACCAGTAGGACTAGCGCTTACAATGAGCAGTTCTTC. Amino acids: CATSRTSAYNEQFF.

The CDR3 loop is CASSSSGTASYEQYF. DNA for the CDR3: TGTGCCAGCAGTTCCTCAGGGACAGCCTCCTACGAGCAGTACTTC. The chain joins TRBV27 to TRBJ2-7; TRBD1 aligns across 7 bases. The V and J ends lost 4 bases and 0 bases, in that order; junction bases with no gene match: 6. Germline V gives CDR1 MNHEY, CDR2 SMNVEV (reference sequence). The CDR3 loop spans 15 amino acids.

The V and J genes are TRBV3-1 (or the pseudogene TRBV3-2) and TRBJ1-3, with a weak D call TRBD1 (6 bases). Deletions cut 8 bases from V and 3 bases from J, with 14 bases between. The CDR3 is 14 amino acids. CDR1 LGHDT and CDR2 YNNKEL come from the germline V gene (reference sequence). The CDR3: CASGEPGVGNTIYF. The CDR3 DNA sequence: TGTGCCAGCGGCGAGCCAGGGGTTGGAAACACCATATATTTT.

The chain links TRBV28 to TRBJ1-3; unclear D gene. The V gene lost 5 bases and the J gene lost 7 bases, with 6 bases spanning the gap. Germline V gives CDR1 MDHEN, CDR2 SYDVKM. The length of the CDR3 is 11 residues. The CDR3 nucleotides read TGTGCCAGCAGTCGAGTTAACACCATATATTTT. This sequence encodes CASSRVNTIYF.

This sequence joins TRBV28 and TRBJ1-5; D unclear. Germline values: CDR1 MDHEN, CDR2 SYDVKM. Trimming took 6 bases from V and 1 from J, leaving 19 bases between them. The CDR3 covers 17 residues. The CDR3 protein is CASSPTAWVSSNQPQHF. The CDR3 region has the DNA TGTGCCAGCAGCCCAACCGCGTGGGTTAGCAGCAATCAGCCCCAGCATTTT.

V gene TRBV6-2 or TRBV6-3 combines with J gene TRBJ2-7, with 12 bases lining up with TRBD1. Trimming cost V 2 bases and J 5 bases; bases outside gene matches: 7. The CDR3 consists of 16 residues. CDR1 is MNHEY and CDR2 is SVGEGT in the germline V gene. The CDR3 loop is CASSYRDRGPRDEQYF. The CDR3 DNA sequence: TGTGCCAGCAGTTACCGGGACAGGGGGCCTCGGGACGAGCAGTACTTC.

This clone appeared once. The J gene is TRBJ2-7, the V gene TRBV6-2 or TRBV6-3; a possible D gene is TRBD2 (6 bases). CDR1 is MNHEY and CDR2 is SVGEGT in the germline V gene. V was shortened by 2 bases and J by 10 bases, with 18 bases between the two germline ends. The CDR3 runs to 14 residues. CDR3 nucleotide sequence: TGTGCCAGCAGTTACGGGGGGACCGCCGGCGGACAGTACGTC. Amino acids: CASSYGGTAGGQYV.

This clone was seen a handful of times. The chain uses TRBV18 and TRBJ1-5, with a weak D call TRBD1 (6 bases). The CDR3 is 12 amino acids. Trimming removed 6 bases at V and 8 bases at J, with 11 bases between. CDR1 is KGHSH, CDR2 LQKENI, per germline. The CDR3 region has the DNA TGTGCCAGCTCCACCCAGGGGAAGCCCCAGCATTTT. Encoded protein: CASSTQGKPQHF.

The chain is built from TRBV7-2 and TRBJ2-5; 10 bases align to TRBD2. The germline gives CDR1 SGHTA, CDR2 FQGNSA. The CDR3 covers 15 residues. The junction had 4 bases not matched to a gene; V was cut back by 5 bases and J by 1 base. The chain's CDR3 is CASSLSGRSQETQYF. The DNA of the CDR3 is TGTGCCAGCAGCCTTAGCGGGAGGTCCCAAGAGACCCAGTACTTC.

V is TRBV10-3 and J is TRBJ1-2; 8 nucleotides line up with TRBD1. CDR1 and CDR2 (germline): ENHRY, SYGVKD. Trimming took 8 bases from V and 4 from J; bases not matched to a gene: 3. The CDR3 covers 12 residues. The CDR3: CAISDRAYGYTF. The CDR3 DNA sequence: TGTGCCATCTCGGACAGGGCCTATGGCTACACCTTC.

This chain joins TRBV9 and TRBJ1-1; 7 positions agree with TRBD1. There are 15 residues in the CDR3. The V and J ends lost 4 bases and 6 bases, in that order; junction bases with no gene match: 12. Germline V CDR1 and CDR2: SGDLS, YYNGEE. DNA of the CDR3: TGTGCCAGCAGCCCCCGGACAGGTTCGGGCGCTGAAGCTTTCTTT. It is translated as CASSPRTGSGAEAFF.

The gene calls are TRBV7-9 and TRBJ1-3, with 7 bases fitting TRBD1. Germline CDR1 SEHNR, CDR2 FQNEAQ (reference sequence). Trimming removed 4 bases from V and 7 bases from J; junction bases left unmatched: 13. The CDR3 length is 16 residues. Here the CDR3 reads CASSSRLTGHRNTIYF. The CDR3 DNA reads TGTGCCAGCAGCTCCCGCTTGACAGGGCACAGGAACACCATATATTTT. The variable domain in full, with the rest retrieved from reference TRBV7-9 and TRBJ1-3, is DTGVSQNPRHKITKRGQNVTFRCDPISEHNRLYWYRQTLGQGPEFLTYFQNEAQLEKSRLLSDRFSAERPKGSFSTLEIQRTEQGDSAMYLCASSSRLTGHRNTIYFGEGSWLTVV.

The chain uses TRBV19 and TRBJ1-2; weak D call: TRBD1 (5 bases). V was shortened by 3 bases and J by 8 bases, with 16 bases between the two germline ends. The CDR3 runs to 14 residues. In germline, CDR1 is LNHDA, CDR2 SQIVND (reference sequence). CDR3 coding DNA: TGTGCCAGTAGTATTGCAGGGACTAGGCGCGGCTACACCTTC. Translation gives CASSIAGTRRGYTF.

This chain joins TRBV7-9 and TRBJ1-4; TRBD1 matches at 7 bases. The CDR3 runs to 15 residues. The V segment lost 0 bases and the J segment 8 bases; nucleotides outside the gene matches: 6. The germline gives CDR1 SEHNR, CDR2 FQNEAQ (reference sequence). Here the CDR3 DNA reads TGTGCCAGCAGCTTAGCGAAGGGGGCAGGGGAAAAACTGTTTTTT. Translating gives CASSLAKGAGEKLFF.